This T cell receptor (beta chain) originates from a study of blood T cell repertoires in COVID-19 (dated by TCRdb to between 2020 and 2021). Broadly, across the study: Samples from collaborators originated in the United States, Italy and Spain and spanned both the acute and convalescent phases of COVID-19. The repertoires were released in a freely available public database meant as a resource for research on the immune response to SARS-CoV-2. Where available, HLA class I and class II types were taken from metadata supplied by the sample provider and were not determined by assay-based typing. Nearly every sample came with metadata listing a de-identified subject ID, COVID-19 status, age in years and sex. The samples were drawn from the first 160 participants of the ongoing ImmuneRACE study and from 1,254 subjects provided by 6 global collaborators. The material from the prospective study consisted of cDNA or gDNA derived from T cells, B-cell-depleted T cells, or PBMCs. The dataset comprised deeply sampled blood TCRbeta repertoires from subjects exposed to, actively infected with, or recovered from COVID-19.

CDR1 SGDLS and CDR2 YYNGEE were looked up in the germline V gene. The CDR3 sequence holds 17 residues, the cysteine and phenylalanine included. Solely the CDR3 DNA is kept, with 51 bases framed from the first base. The V end loses 4 bases and the J end loses 2 bases, and a stretch of 22 bases separates them. TCRbeta CDR3 regions were amplified from genomic DNA using the immunoSEQ Assay, a bias-controlled multiplex PCR. From the authors' description of their analysis: Within the assay, amplification of reference gene primers was used to estimate how many nucleated cells each sample contained. Sequence reads were collapsed and filtered to measure the absolute abundance of every unique TCRbeta CDR3 rearrangement. For each sample, productive Simpson clonality was calculated as the square root of Simpson's diversity index over productive rearrangements. TCRdb retrieved this table from immuneACCESS and kept in-frame rearrangements only. Not all clones are present; in checked studies, unresolved V genes account for under half, and no reason is known for the remainder. That table supplies the V and J calls and clone size; D and trimming were determined from the DNA. The sample includes around 60,000 clones, with roughly nine tenths observed a single time. Of the sample, about 18% is held by the ten largest clones.

One collaborating source in Seattle enrolled patients during active infection and followed them longitudinally through the course of disease. The collaborating institutions used their own protocols to collect whole blood in K2EDTA tubes. Collaborator samples were shipped for TCRbeta analysis as frozen whole blood, isolated PBMCs, or DNA extracted from either sample type. The paper as a whole reports these results and caveats: The amount of clinical and demographic metadata varied by source and participant and was provided uncurated.

Note on this clone: Its antigen is currently not known. Nothing much larger sits one base from this clone, and base qualities are not available.

Sequencing input: peripheral blood. The rearrangement joined TRBV9 to TRBJ2-7; TRBD1 is perhaps the D gene, given 5 matching bases. The TCR originated in a woman aged 55-75 years with COVID-19, enrolled during active disease. The nucleotide sequence is given as TGTGCCAGCAGCATAGGGGCTGGGTCAGGTGTAACCTACGAGCAGTACTTC. This sequence encodes CASSIGAGSGVTYEQYF.